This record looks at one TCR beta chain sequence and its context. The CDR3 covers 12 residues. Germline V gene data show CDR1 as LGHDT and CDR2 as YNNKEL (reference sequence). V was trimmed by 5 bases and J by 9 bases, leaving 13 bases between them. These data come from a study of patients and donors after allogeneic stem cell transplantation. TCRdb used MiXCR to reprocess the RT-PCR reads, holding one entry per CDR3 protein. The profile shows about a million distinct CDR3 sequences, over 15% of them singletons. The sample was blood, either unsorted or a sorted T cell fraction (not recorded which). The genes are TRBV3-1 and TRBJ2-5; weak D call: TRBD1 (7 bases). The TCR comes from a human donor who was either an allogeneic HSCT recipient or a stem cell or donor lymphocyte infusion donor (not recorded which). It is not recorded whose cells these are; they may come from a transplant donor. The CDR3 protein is CASSSDREAQYF. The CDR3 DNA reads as TGTGCCAGCAGCTCCGACAGGGAGGCCCAGTACTTC.